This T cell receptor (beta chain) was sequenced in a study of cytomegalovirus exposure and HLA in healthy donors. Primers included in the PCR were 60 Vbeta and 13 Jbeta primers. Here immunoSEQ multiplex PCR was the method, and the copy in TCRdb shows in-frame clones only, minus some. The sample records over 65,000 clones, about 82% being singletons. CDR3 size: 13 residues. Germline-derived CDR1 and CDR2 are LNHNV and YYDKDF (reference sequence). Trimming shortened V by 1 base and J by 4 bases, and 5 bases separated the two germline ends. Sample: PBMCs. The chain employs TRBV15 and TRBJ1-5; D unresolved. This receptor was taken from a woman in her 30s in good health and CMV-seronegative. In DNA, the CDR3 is TGTGCCACCAGCAGAGGGGCGAATCAGCCCCAGCATTTT. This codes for CATSRGANQPQHF.